This TCR beta chain came from a study of blood T cell repertoires in COVID-19. Sequenced by immunoSEQ multiplex PCR; TCRdb stores in-frame clones only, minus some. This table has fewer than 250,000 clones, 84% appearing once. Between the trimmed V and J ends, which lost 4 bases and 5 bases, there was a span of 14 bases. The CDR3 spans 14 residues. Germline CDR1 reads SGHTA; CDR2 reads FQGNSA. Participants' reported clinical history set cohort assignment. This TCR came from a young woman who had recovered from COVID-19. The sequencing sample was made of PBMCs or T cells enriched from blood (not recorded which). V is TRBV7-2 and J is TRBJ1-1; no firm D call. In nucleotides, the CDR3 is TGTGCCAGCAGCTACCTAGGTTTGGGTACTGAAGCTTTCTTT. It translates to CASSYLGLGTEAFF.